A selection of T cell receptor beta chains follows, all from one sample in a study of T and B cells in COVID-19 patients. One entry per CDR3 protein, called by TCRdb with MiXCR from the multiplex PCR reads. This sample has 17,000 or so distinct CDR3 sequences, with just over 35% found just once. Sequenced: blood. Receptors were obtained from a human donor with active COVID-19. Both conserved end residues are part of each CDR3. D genes are given only for firm matches. Clone size is stated in some rows and not others, as once, few, many or a class when expanded.

v_call,j_call,d_call,clone_size,cdr3_aa,cdr3_nt
TRBV10-3,TRBJ1-5,-,few,CAISESTAYSNQPQHF,TGTGCCATCAGTGAGTCGACAGCTTATAGCAATCAGCCCCAGCATTTT
TRBV12-3/TRBV12-4,TRBJ2-2,-,few,CASSFRGELFF,TGTGCCAGCAGTTTCCGCGGGGAGCTGTTTTTT
TRBV12-3/TRBV12-4,TRBJ2-7,TRBD2,-,CASRRNGGASGPYEQYF,TGTGCCAGCAGGCGGAACGGGGGGGCTAGCGGCCCTTACGAGCAGTACTTC
TRBV6-1,TRBJ1-1,-,once,CASSRLQGSNTEAFF,TGTGCCAGCAGTCGCCTCCAGGGAAGCAACACTGAAGCTTTCTTT
TRBV27,TRBJ2-7,-,once,CASSDGASYEQYF,TGTGCCAGCAGTGATGGCGCATCCTACGAGCAGTACTTC
TRBV19,TRBJ1-6,-,medium-sized,CASSIDGTVNSPLHF,TGTGCCAGTAGTATAGATGGGACGGTTAATTCACCCCTCCACTTT
TRBV6-5,TRBJ2-3,TRBD2,few,CASSLLAGVDTQYF,TGTGCCAGCAGCCTACTAGCGGGGGTGGATACGCAGTATTTT
TRBV10-3,TRBJ2-7,-,-,CAVRDSYEQYF,TGTGCCGTCAGAGACAGCTACGAGCAGTACTTC
TRBV19,TRBJ1-2,-,-,CASTTLSGGSNYGYTF,TGTGCCAGTACCACCCTGAGCGGGGGTTCGAACTATGGCTACACCTTC
TRBV5-6,TRBJ1-1,TRBD1,-,CASSFDRGTEAFF,TGTGCCAGCAGCTTCGACAGGGGCACTGAAGCTTTCTTT
TRBV29-1,TRBJ2-5,TRBD2,-,CSARAAQRGQETQYF,TGCAGTGCTAGAGCAGCTCAGCGGGGACAAGAGACCCAGTACTTC
TRBV20-1,TRBJ2-1,-,-,CSGTIGDEQFF,TGCAGTGGCACGATTGGGGATGAGCAGTTCTTC
TRBV7-6,TRBJ2-1,TRBD2,few,CASSSRTSGGLFSYNEQFF,TGTGCCAGCAGCTCAAGGACTAGCGGGGGGTTGTTCTCCTACAATGAGCAGTTCTTC
TRBV19,TRBJ1-5,-,-,CASGHSNQPQHF,TGTGCCAGCGGACATAGCAATCAGCCCCAGCATTTT
TRBV19,TRBJ2-3,TRBD2,-,CASARGGLGTQYF,TGTGCCAGCGCCCGGGGGGGGCTTGGTACGCAGTATTTT
TRBV11-1,TRBJ2-5,-,few,CASRWGAGVRTQETQYF,TGTGCCAGCAGATGGGGCGCCGGCGTACGGACCCAAGAGACCCAGTACTTC
TRBV18,TRBJ1-5,-,medium-sized,CASSPGDNQPQHF,TGTGCCAGCTCACCAGGGGACAATCAGCCCCAGCATTTT
TRBV5-4,TRBJ1-2,TRBD1,few,CASSSPGQTGFLGYTF,TGTGCCAGCAGCTCACCGGGCCAGACAGGGTTCCTTGGCTACACCTTC
TRBV24-1,TRBJ1-1,-,-,CATSPSGSGNTEAFF,TGTGCCACCAGTCCATCGGGGAGCGGGAACACTGAAGCTTTCTTT
TRBV29-1,TRBJ1-1,-,medium-sized,CSVASTNTEAFF,TGCAGCGTTGCATCCACGAACACTGAAGCTTTCTTT
TRBV5-5,TRBJ2-5,TRBD2,-,CASSQELAGGHETQYF,TGTGCCAGCAGCCAAGAACTAGCGGGGGGGCACGAGACCCAGTACTTC
TRBV6-5,TRBJ2-3,-,-,CATSWGDTQYF,TGTGCCACCAGTTGGGGAGATACGCAGTATTTT
TRBV19,TRBJ2-5,TRBD2,few,CASNLRYSGGNRETQYF,TGTGCCAGTAATTTGAGATACAGCGGGGGAAATAGGGAGACCCAGTACTTC
TRBV27,TRBJ2-3,-,once,CASSIYGQLTDTQYF,TGTGCCAGCAGTATCTACGGACAGCTCACAGATACGCAGTATTTT
TRBV12-3/TRBV12-4,TRBJ1-1,-,once,CASSSIPRQVDTEAFF,TGTGCCAGCAGTTCAATCCCGAGACAGGTAGATACTGAAGCTTTCTTT
TRBV10-1,TRBJ2-2,TRBD2,-,CASSAGGAVTGELFF,TGTGCCAGCAGTGCCGGGGGGGCCGTCACCGGGGAGCTGTTTTTT
TRBV18,TRBJ2-2,-,few,CASSPVEDTNTGELFF,TGTGCCAGCTCACCAGTAGAGGACACGAACACCGGGGAGCTGTTTTTT
TRBV27,TRBJ1-4,-,-,CASFPVAATNEKLFF,TGTGCCAGTTTCCCGGTGGCGGCAACTAATGAAAAACTGTTTTTT
TRBV6-2/TRBV6-3,TRBJ2-3,-,-,CASSPWAEATDTQYF,TGTGCCAGCAGCCCGTGGGCGGAAGCAACAGATACGCAGTATTTT
TRBV6-2/TRBV6-3,TRBJ1-1,TRBD1,-,CASSYWAGGMNTEAFF,TGTGCCAGCAGTTACTGGGCAGGGGGCATGAACACTGAAGCTTTCTTT
TRBV19,TRBJ2-5,TRBD2,-,CASSIAGLRSGGEETQYF,TGTGCCAGTAGTATCGCGGGACTTAGGAGCGGGGGAGAAGAGACCCAGTACTTC
TRBV6-5,TRBJ1-5,-,few,CASNKQGSGNQPQHF,TGTGCCAGCAACAAACAGGGTTCGGGCAATCAGCCCCAGCATTTT
TRBV12-3/TRBV12-4,TRBJ2-1,-,-,CASSYGQAVYNEQFF,TGTGCCAGCAGTTACGGGCAGGCGGTCTACAATGAGCAGTTCTTC
TRBV29-1,TRBJ1-2,-,many,CSVLADRSSNYGYTF,TGCAGCGTTCTTGCGGACAGAAGTTCTAACTATGGCTACACCTTC
TRBV19,TRBJ2-5,TRBD2,few,CASSLRTSGGLETQYF,TGTGCCAGTAGTCTCCGGACTAGCGGGGGGTTAGAGACCCAGTACTTC
TRBV27,TRBJ2-1,-,medium-sized,CASIPYREGNEQFF,TGTGCCAGCATCCCCTACAGGGAAGGTAATGAGCAGTTCTTC
TRBV20-1,TRBJ2-3,TRBD2,-,CSARDPARGGLTDTQYF,TGCAGTGCTAGAGATCCCGCTCGGGGGGGTCTCACAGATACGCAGTATTTT